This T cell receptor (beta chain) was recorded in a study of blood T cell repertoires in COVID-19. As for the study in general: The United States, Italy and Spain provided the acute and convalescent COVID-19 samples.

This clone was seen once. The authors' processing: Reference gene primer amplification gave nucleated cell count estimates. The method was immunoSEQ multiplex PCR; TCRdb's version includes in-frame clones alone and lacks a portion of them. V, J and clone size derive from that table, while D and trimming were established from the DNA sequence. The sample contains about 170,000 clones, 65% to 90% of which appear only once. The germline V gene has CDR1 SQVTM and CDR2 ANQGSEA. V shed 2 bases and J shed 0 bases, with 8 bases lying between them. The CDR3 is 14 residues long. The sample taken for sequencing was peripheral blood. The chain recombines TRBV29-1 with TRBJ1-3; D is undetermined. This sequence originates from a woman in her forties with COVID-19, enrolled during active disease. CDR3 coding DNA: TGCAGCGTTGAATGGCAGGACTCTGGAAACACCATATATTTT. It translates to CSVEWQDSGNTIYF.